In its sample, the clone carrying this T cell receptor (beta chain) was seen a few times. Its target is unknown. All of the isolated RNA was reverse transcribed, so expressed TCRB transcripts were sequenced. Assay used: immunoSEQ multiplex PCR; TCRdb lists only in-frame clones, some missing. Of hundreds of thousands of clones in the sample, 10% to 12% were seen once. The data stem from a study of beta chain features in type 1 diabetes. Study-wide results and limits: TCRB CDR3s from Type 1 diabetes patients were moderately but significantly shorter in all four CD4+ subsets.

Using CD45RO/CCR7/CD25/CD127/CD95/CD27, CD4+ naive, central memory, regulatory and stem cell-like memory cells were sorted. The sequence came from a woman aged 18-35 years in good health. Sequenced sample: naive CD4+ T cells from blood.

CDR3 protein: CASSSRKREGLYEQYF. The CDR3 DNA reads TGTGCCAGCAGCTCACGCAAGCGGGAGGGCCTATACGAGCAGTACTTC. This rearrangement joins TRBV7-9 to TRBJ2-7, with 10 bases fitting TRBD2. Germline values: CDR1 SEHNR, CDR2 FQNEAQ (reference sequence). This CDR3 has 16 residues. Losses at the gene ends were 4 bases for V and 4 bases for J; bases not matched to a gene: 10.